This T cell receptor beta chain was identified in a study of blood T cells in healthy people across ages. The V gene lost 0 bases and the J gene lost 7 bases, with 9 bases spanning the gap. This CDR3 is 12 amino acids long. Germline CDR1 reads DFQATT; CDR2 reads SNEGSKA (reference sequence). Using a J-beta primer mix together with a sample-barcoded 5' primer, a second PCR was run for roughly 7 to 12 cycles. Tagging of each cDNA molecule was performed by a template-switch adaptor with 12 random nucleotides. TCRdb recomputed calls from the 5' RACE reads with MiXCR, one row per CDR3 protein. There are around 1.5 million distinct CDR3 sequences in the sample; approximately 59% occur only once, and 6.5% to 8% lies in the top ten. This clonotype appeared a few times.

This clonotype originated in a man between 18 and 35 years old in good health. This chain connects TRBV20-1 to TRBJ2-5, with unresolved D. Sequencing input: blood. The CDR3 loop reads CSARDSVGTQYF. The CDR3, as DNA: TGCAGTGCTAGAGATTCCGTGGGGACCCAGTACTTC.